The 16 T cell receptor beta chains below all came from one sample that was sequenced in a study of beta chain features in type 1 diabetes. Sequenced material consisted of expressed TCRB transcripts (all of the isolated RNA was reverse transcribed). The method was immunoSEQ multiplex PCR; TCRdb's version includes in-frame clones alone and lacks a portion of them. The sample gives some 500,000 clones, about an eighth of which show up once; 0.035% to 0.05% is in the top ten. Sequenced material: naive CD4+ T cells from blood. The source of these receptors is a woman under 30 in good health.

This clone was detected only a few times. The CDR3 coding sequence is TGCGCCAGCAGCTTGGGCTTTGGGACGGGAGACTACGAGCAGTACTTC. It yields the protein CASSLGFGTGDYEQYF. The gene calls are TRBV5-1 and TRBJ2-7, with a weak D call TRBD2 (6 bases). V was trimmed by 0 bases and J by 3 bases, leaving 16 bases between them. Per the germline V gene, CDR1 is SGHRS and CDR2 is YFSETQ. The CDR3 is 16 amino acids. Full variable domain (remainder filled in from reference TRBV5-1 and TRBJ2-7): KAGVTQTPRYLIKTRGQQVTLSCSPISGHRSVSWYQQTPGQGLQFLFEYFSETQRNKGNFPGRFSGRQFSNSRSEMNVSTLELGDSALYLCASSLGFGTGDYEQYFGPGTRLTVT.

The chain has TRBV28 and TRBJ2-7, with D perhaps TRBD2 (5 bases). V was cut by 5 bases and J by 1 base, with 12 bases left in between. CDR3 size: 14 residues. Germline CDR1 is MDHEN and CDR2 is SYDVKM. CDR3 bases: TGTGCCAGCAGTCTCTCCACGGGGTCCTACGAGCAGTACGTC. Translated: CASSLSTGSYEQYV.

The chain uses TRBV25-1 and TRBJ1-1; D unresolved. The CDR3 covers 15 residues. Germline CDR1 reads MGHDK; CDR2 reads SYGVNS. V dropped 7 bases and J dropped 4 bases, with 19 bases sitting between them. Written as DNA, the CDR3 is TGTGCCAGCACTGAGGCGAGGTTGGGTGGCACTGAAGCTTTCTTT. As protein: CASTEARLGGTEAFF.

This clone was detected only a few times. V usage is TRBV29-1 and J usage is TRBJ2-5; D uncertain. V was cut by 1 base and J by 5 bases, with 8 bases left in between. This CDR3 has 12 amino acids. Germline loops: CDR1 SQVTM, CDR2 ANQGSEA. CDR3 protein: CSVEGADETQYF. Here the CDR3 DNA reads TGCAGCGTTGAAGGCGCCGACGAGACCCAGTACTTC.

The chain uses TRBV4-1 and TRBJ2-1; possibly TRBD2 for D (6 bases). CDR3 length equals 17 residues. Germline CDR1 MGHRA, CDR2 YSYEKL. The germline V and J ends were trimmed by 1 base and 7 bases, with 20 bases remaining between them. CDR3 amino acids: CASSQGRAELKMNEQFF. The CDR3 DNA is TGCGCCAGCAGCCAAGGGAGGGCAGAGCTTAAAATGAATGAGCAGTTCTTC.

The J gene is TRBJ1-3, the V gene TRBV4-3; 7 bases map to TRBD1. Looked up from germline, CDR1 is LGHNA and CDR2 is YSLEER. The length of the CDR3 is 15 residues. The ends lost 2 bases at V and 0 bases at J; junction bases unmatched: 1. The chain's CDR3 is CASSQRQGSGNTIYF. The CDR3 DNA follows: TGCGCCAGCAGCCAACGACAGGGCTCTGGAAACACCATATATTTT.

The chain joins TRBV15 to TRBJ2-1, with 7 bases identical to TRBD2. The CDR3 totals 15 residues. Germline-derived CDR1 and CDR2 are LNHNV and YYDKDF (reference sequence). The J segment lost 7 bases and the V segment lost 6 bases, leaving 12 bases of the junction unmatched. In DNA form, the CDR3 reads TGTGCCACCAGGGGGGGGGTAGCAATGAAGAATGAGCAGTTCTTC. This gives the protein CATRGGVAMKNEQFF.

The chain links TRBV13 to TRBJ2-5; the D is unclear. The J call could be wrong; TRBJ2-7 is a better fit for the DNA end. CDR3 size: 14 residues. Looked up from germline, CDR1 is PRHDT and CDR2 is FYEKMQ (reference sequence). CDR3: CASTLSLGSYEQYF. The CDR3 DNA reads TGTGCCAGCACCCTTAGCCTCGGCTCCTACGAGCAGTACTTC.

A remark on this clone: The same CDR3 can be traced to other DNA sequences in this sample. The chain recombines TRBV29-1 with TRBJ2-3; TRBD1 aligns across 7 bases. CDR3 length: 12 amino acids. CDR1 is SQVTM, CDR2 ANQGSEA, per germline. V lost 5 bases to trimming and J lost 3 bases; unmatched junction nucleotides: 2. CDR3 sequence (DNA): TGCAGCGTTCTACAGGGGACAGATACGCAGTATTTT. It is translated as CSVLQGTDTQYF.

The chain joins TRBV30 to TRBJ1-2, with a possible D match to TRBD1 (6 bases). The V end lost 6 bases, the J end lost 2 bases, and 13 bases lay between the germline ends. The CDR3 is made up of 13 amino acids. CDR1 is GTSNPN, CDR2 SVGIG, per germline (reference sequence). For the CDR3, the DNA is TGTGCCTGCCACAGGGATCCGAACTATGGCTACACCTTC. Translated: CACHRDPNYGYTF.

Details on this clone: Additional DNA sequences in this sample encode the identical CDR3. The chain couples TRBV7-2 to TRBJ2-5; possible D gene TRBD1, 6 bases. The germline CDR1 and CDR2 sequences are SGHTA and FQGNSA. This CDR3 is 14 amino acids long. The V and J ends lost 5 bases and 1 base respectively, with 11 bases between them. CDR3 region: CASSPRTAQETQYF. In nucleotides, the CDR3 is TGTGCCAGCAGCCCGCGGACAGCCCAAGAGACCCAGTACTTC.

This clone was counted only a few times. This chain uses TRBV7-2 with TRBJ2-1, with D perhaps matching TRBD2 (5 bases). Germline V gene sequence: CDR1 SGHTA, CDR2 FQGNSA. Trimming took off 5 bases at V and 0 bases at J, with 17 bases between the two ends. The CDR3 length is 17 residues. CDR3: CASSPFPHRGSYNEQFF. CDR3 coding DNA: TGTGCCAGCAGCCCCTTTCCCCACCGGGGCTCCTACAATGAGCAGTTCTTC.

A note on this clone: This CDR3 is also generated by other DNA sequences in the sample. This chain joins TRBV7-2 and TRBJ2-3; D not resolved. V was pared by 2 bases and J by 3 bases, with 3 bases between. CDR1 and CDR2 from the germline V gene are SGHTA and FQGNSA. The length of the CDR3 is 12 residues. The CDR3 bases are TGTGCCAGCAGCTTACGAACAGATACGCAGTATTTT. Amino acid sequence: CASSLRTDTQYF.

This clone was seen a handful of times. The chain recombines TRBV15 with TRBJ1-4, with 8 positions matching TRBD1. The CDR3 is made up of 13 amino acids. V dropped 4 bases and J dropped 7; count of bases not matched to a gene: 2. CDR1 and CDR2 (germline): LNHNV, YYDKDF (reference sequence). The CDR3 is CATSTGGIEKLFF. The DNA of the CDR3 is TGTGCCACCAGCACAGGGGGCATTGAAAAACTGTTTTTT. The full variable domain, completed using reference TRBV15 and TRBJ1-4, is DAMVIQNPRYQVTQFGKPVTLSCSQTLNHNVMYWYQQKSSQAPKLLFHYYDKDFNNEADTPDNFQSRRPNTSFCFLDIRSPGLGDTAMYLCATSTGGIEKLFFGSGTQLSVL.

This clone was seen a handful of times. The rearrangement uses TRBV19 and TRBJ2-7, with a possible D match to TRBD1 (6 bases). V dropped 5 bases and J dropped 6 bases, with 8 bases sitting between them. Germline V CDR1 and CDR2: LNHDA, SQIVND (reference sequence). The CDR3 is 11 amino acids. CDR3 protein: CASSQGTEQYF. The CDR3 DNA reads as TGTGCCAGTAGTCAGGGGACCGAGCAGTACTTC.

This clone came up a few times. The rearrangement uses TRBV16 and TRBJ2-1, with 11 bases aligning to TRBD1. The CDR3 is 13 residues long. The germline CDR1 and CDR2 sequences are KGHSY and FQNENV. With V trimmed by 2 bases and J by 9 bases, 0 bases remained unmatched. CDR3 loop: CASSQGTGGEQFF. CDR3 nucleotides: TGTGCCAGCAGCCAAGGGACAGGGGGTGAGCAGTTCTTC.